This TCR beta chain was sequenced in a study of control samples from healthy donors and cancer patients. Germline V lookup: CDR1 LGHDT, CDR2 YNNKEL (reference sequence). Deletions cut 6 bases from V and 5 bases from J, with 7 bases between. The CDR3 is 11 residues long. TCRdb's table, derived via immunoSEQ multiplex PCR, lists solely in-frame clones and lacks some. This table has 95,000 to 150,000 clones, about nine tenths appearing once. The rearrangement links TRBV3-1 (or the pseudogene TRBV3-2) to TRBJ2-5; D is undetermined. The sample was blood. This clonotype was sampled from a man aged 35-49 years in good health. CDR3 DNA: TGTGCCAGCAGACAGAGGGAGACCCAGTACTTC. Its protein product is CASRQRETQYF.